This entry lists 9 T cell receptor beta chains sequenced from one sample in a study of cytomegalovirus exposure and HLA in healthy donors. Amplification used 60 Vbeta primers and 13 Jbeta primers. Clones were sequenced by immunoSEQ multiplex PCR, and TCRdb holds only the in-frame ones, with some missing. The data hold 200,000 or so clones, with around 73% observed a single time. The sample taken for sequencing was PBMCs. The receptors come from a woman aged 25 to 45 in good health and CMV-seropositive.

The chain couples TRBV15 to TRBJ2-2, with TRBD1 matching 9 bases. The CDR3 runs to 16 residues. With V trimmed by 0 bases and J by 6 bases, 5 bases remained unmatched. The germline V gene encodes CDR1 LNHNV and CDR2 YYDKDF (reference sequence). CDR3 protein: CATSRDGTGRAGELFF. CDR3 in DNA: TGTGCCACCAGCAGAGATGGGACAGGGCGGGCCGGGGAGCTGTTTTTT.

J is TRBJ1-5 and V is TRBV30; 8 bases match TRBD1. From germline, CDR1 is GTSNPN and CDR2 SVGIG (reference sequence). The CDR3 has 13 amino acids. V dropped 5 bases and J dropped 5; count of bases not matched to a gene: 5. CDR3 sequence (DNA): TGTGCCTGGGGAAAGGACAGGGATCAGCCCCAGCATTTT. As protein: CAWGKDRDQPQHF.

The chain combines TRBV14 with TRBJ2-6; 7 bases match TRBD2. The CDR3 consists of 16 residues. With V trimmed by 4 bases and J by 4 bases, 7 bases remained unmatched. Germline CDR1 and CDR2: SGHDN and FVKESK. This CDR3 is CASSPFAGVGANVLTF. CDR3 bases: TGTGCCAGCAGCCCCTTTGCGGGGGTCGGGGCCAACGTCCTGACTTTC.

The genes are TRBV15 and TRBJ2-5, with a weak D call TRBD2 (5 bases). V lost 5 bases to trimming and J lost 2 bases, with 9 bases between them. The CDR3 has 13 residues. In germline, CDR1 is LNHNV, CDR2 YYDKDF (reference sequence). CDR3 nucleotides: TGTGCCACCAGCTATGGACTTCAAGAGACCCAGTACTTC. It yields the protein CATSYGLQETQYF.

This chain links TRBV18 with TRBJ1-5; tentative D call: TRBD1 (6 bases). V was clipped by 4 bases and J by 3 bases, with 10 bases between them. The CDR3 has 14 amino acids. The germline gives CDR1 KGHSH, CDR2 LQKENI. CDR3 bases: TGTGCCAGCTCACTACAGGGCGCCAATCAGCCCCAGCATTTT. Translated: CASSLQGANQPQHF.

J is TRBJ1-5 and V is TRBV6-1; D might be TRBD1 (5 bases). The CDR3 length is 15 residues. Germline CDR1 is MNHNS and CDR2 is SASEGT. With 2 bases removed from V and 6 bases from J, the gap between germline ends came to 14 bases. CDR3 sequence: CASSELGRIGQPQHF. The CDR3 bases are TGTGCCAGCAGTGAATTGGGGCGAATCGGTCAGCCCCAGCATTTT.

The chain couples TRBV6-5 to TRBJ2-3; 8 nucleotides align to TRBD1. After removal of 4 bases from V and 3 bases from J, the junction contained 6 bases not matched to a gene. The germline CDR1 and CDR2 sequences are MNHEY and SVGAGI. This CDR3 is 15 amino acids long. The CDR3 DNA follows: TGTGCCAGCAGTTTAAGCAGGGGGCGGACAGATACGCAGTATTTT. Amino acid sequence: CASSLSRGRTDTQYF.

V usage is TRBV2 and J usage is TRBJ2-2, with 7 bases matching TRBD1. V trimming: 10 bases; J trimming: 3 bases; junction bases outside the gene matches: 8. Germline CDR1 reads SNHLY; CDR2 reads FYNNEI. This CDR3 is 14 amino acids long. CDR3 residues: CAISDRVHTGELFF. CDR3 sequence (DNA): TGTGCCATCTCCGACAGGGTACACACCGGGGAGCTGTTTTTT.

This chain uses TRBV6-1 with TRBJ2-7; 7 bases map to TRBD1. In germline, CDR1 is MNHNS, CDR2 SASEGT. J lost 4 bases, V lost 3 bases, and 12 bases had no gene match. This CDR3 spans 16 amino acids. CDR3 region: CASSETPPGTAYEQYF. The CDR3 nucleotides are TGTGCCAGCAGTGAGACACCTCCGGGGACAGCTTACGAGCAGTACTTC.